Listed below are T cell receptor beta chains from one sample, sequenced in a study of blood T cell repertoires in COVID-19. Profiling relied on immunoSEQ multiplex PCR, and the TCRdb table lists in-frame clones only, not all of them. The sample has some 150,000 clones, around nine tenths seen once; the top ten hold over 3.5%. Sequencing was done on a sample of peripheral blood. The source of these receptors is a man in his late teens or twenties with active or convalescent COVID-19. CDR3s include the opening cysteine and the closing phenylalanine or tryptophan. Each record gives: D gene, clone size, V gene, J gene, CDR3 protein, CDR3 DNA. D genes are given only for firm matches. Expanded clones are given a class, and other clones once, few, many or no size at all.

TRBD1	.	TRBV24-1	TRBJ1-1	CATSDSGQGSTEAFF	TGTGCCACCAGTGACTCTGGACAGGGGAGCACTGAAGCTTTCTTT
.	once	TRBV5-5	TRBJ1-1	CASSESGSTEAFF	TGTGCCAGCAGCGAATCAGGAAGCACTGAAGCTTTCTTT
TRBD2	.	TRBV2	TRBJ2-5	CASSFTSAEETQYF	TGTGCCAGCAGTTTCACTAGCGCCGAAGAGACCCAGTACTTC
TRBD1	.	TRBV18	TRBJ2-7	CASSPGTGAYEQYF	TGTGCCAGCTCACCCGGGACAGGGGCCTACGAGCAGTACTTC
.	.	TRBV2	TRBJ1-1	CASSTGIEAFF	TGTGCCAGCAGCACAGGGATTGAAGCTTTCTTT
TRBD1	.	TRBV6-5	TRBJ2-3	CASRRGTARADTQYF	TGTGCCAGCAGAAGGGGGACAGCTCGCGCAGATACGCAGTATTTT
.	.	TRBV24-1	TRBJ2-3	CATETASTDTQYF	TGTGCCACCGAGACAGCTAGCACAGATACGCAGTATTTT
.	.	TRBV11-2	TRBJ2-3	CASSLAGTDTQYF	TGTGCCAGCAGCTTAGCCGGCACAGATACGCAGTATTTT
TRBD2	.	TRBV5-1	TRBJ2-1	CASSPGTSVNNEQFF	TGCGCCAGCAGCCCCGGGACTAGCGTCAACAATGAGCAGTTCTTC
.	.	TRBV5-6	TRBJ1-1	CASSFGTEAFF	TGTGCCAGCAGCTTCGGCACTGAAGCTTTCTTT
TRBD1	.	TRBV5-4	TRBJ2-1	CASRTTGVNLDEQFF	TGTGCCAGCAGAACTACAGGGGTAAATTTGGATGAGCAGTTCTTC
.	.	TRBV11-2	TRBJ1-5	CASSLDGGSGNQPQHF	TGTGCCAGCAGCTTAGACGGGGGATCGGGCAATCAGCCCCAGCATTTT
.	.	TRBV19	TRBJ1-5	CASSLGGGGNQPQHF	TGTGCCAGTAGTTTAGGTGGGGGGGGCAATCAGCCCCAGCATTTT
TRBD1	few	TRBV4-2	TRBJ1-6	CASSQDVGGQGRENSPLHF	TGTGCCAGCAGCCAAGACGTAGGGGGACAGGGACGGGAAAATTCACCCCTCCACTTT
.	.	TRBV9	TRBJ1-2	CASSVESGRGYGYTF	TGTGCCAGCAGCGTAGAGTCCGGGAGGGGCTATGGCTACACCTTC
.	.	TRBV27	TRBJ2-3	CASSSTEFTDTQYF	TGTGCCAGCAGTTCGACGGAGTTTACAGATACGCAGTATTTT
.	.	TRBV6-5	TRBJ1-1	CASSYSWTEENTEAFF	TGTGCCAGCAGTTACTCCTGGACAGAAGAAAACACTGAAGCTTTCTTT
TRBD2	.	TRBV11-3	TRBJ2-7	CASSQRSGTSGESSYEQYF	TGTGCCAGCAGCCAACGCTCCGGGACTAGCGGGGAAAGCTCCTACGAGCAGTACTTC
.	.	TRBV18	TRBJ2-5	CASSPSGKETQYF	TGTGCCAGCTCACCTTCAGGGAAAGAGACCCAGTACTTC
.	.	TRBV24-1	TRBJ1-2	CATSGTSSVPNYGYTF	TGTGCCACCAGTGGAACCTCATCGGTGCCTAACTATGGCTACACCTTC
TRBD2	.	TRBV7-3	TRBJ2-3	CASSLLAGITDTQYF	TGTGCCAGCAGCTTACTAGCGGGGATCACAGATACGCAGTATTTT
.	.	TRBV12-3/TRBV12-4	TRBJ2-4	CASSFGEIVIQYF	TGTGCCAGCAGTTTTGGGGAGATTGTCATTCAGTACTTC
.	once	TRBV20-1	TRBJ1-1	CSARATGAAFF	TGCAGTGCTAGAGCGACGGGTGCAGCTTTCTTT
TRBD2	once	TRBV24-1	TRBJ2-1	CATSDPAGPPNEQFF	TGTGCCACCAGTGACCCAGCGGGACCTCCCAATGAGCAGTTCTTC
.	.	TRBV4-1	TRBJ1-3	CASSHTLSSLLLSSGNTIYF	TGCGCCAGCAGCCATACCCTTTCTTCTCTGCTATTGAGCTCTGGAAACACCATATATTTT
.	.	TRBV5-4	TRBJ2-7	CASSLKGGYEQYF	TGTGCCAGCAGCTTAAAGGGCGGGTACGAGCAGTACTTC
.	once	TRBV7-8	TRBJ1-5	CASSLAGGIQPQHF	TGTGCCAGCAGCTTAGCTGGGGGCATTCAGCCCCAGCATTTT
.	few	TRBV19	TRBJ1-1	CASSIDRGSTIWNTEAFF	TGTGCCAGTAGTATAGATAGGGGGTCGACCATCTGGAACACTGAAGCTTTCTTT
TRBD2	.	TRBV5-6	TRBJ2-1	CASSYSGNSYNEQFF	TGTGCCAGCAGTTATAGCGGGAACTCCTACAATGAGCAGTTCTTC
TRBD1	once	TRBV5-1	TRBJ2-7	CASSFTGASYEQYF	TGCGCCAGCAGCTTTACAGGGGCCAGCTACGAGCAGTACTTC
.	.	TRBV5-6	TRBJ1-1	CASSLVGRENTEAFF	TGTGCCAGCAGCCTGGTTGGGAGGGAGAACACTGAAGCTTTCTTT
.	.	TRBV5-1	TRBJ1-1	CASSVSQGLVAFF	TGCGCCAGCAGCGTATCACAGGGTTTGGTTGCTTTCTTT
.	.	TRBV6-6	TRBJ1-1	CASSRVGMNTEAFF	TGTGCCAGCAGCCGAGTGGGCATGAACACTGAAGCTTTCTTT
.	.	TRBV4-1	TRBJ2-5	CASSQRQNQETQYF	TGCGCCAGCAGCCAAAGACAGAACCAAGAGACCCAGTACTTC
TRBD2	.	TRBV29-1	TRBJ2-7	CSGAGVSSYEQYF	TGCAGCGGAGCGGGAGTATCTTCCTACGAGCAGTACTTC
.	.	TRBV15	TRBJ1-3	CATSSFGEAGNTIYF	TGTGCCACCAGCAGTTTCGGGGAAGCCGGAAACACCATATATTTT
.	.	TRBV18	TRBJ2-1	CASSTGTPTGNEQFF	TGTGCCAGCTCAACCGGGACTCCCACGGGGAATGAGCAGTTCTTC
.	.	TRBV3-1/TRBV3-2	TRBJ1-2	CASSRRAVDYGYTF	TGTGCCAGCAGCCGCAGGGCGGTTGACTATGGCTACACCTTC
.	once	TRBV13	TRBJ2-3	CASSLEGTPTDTQYF	TGTGCCAGCAGCTTAGAGGGGACACCAACAGATACGCAGTATTTT
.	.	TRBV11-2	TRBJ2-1	CASSLDPTRVINEQFF	TGTGCCAGCAGCTTAGATCCGACTAGGGTCATCAATGAGCAGTTCTTC
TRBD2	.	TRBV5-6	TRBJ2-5	CASSLRRGSGLSQETQYF	TGTGCCAGCAGCTTGAGGCGGGGGAGCGGGCTATCGCAAGAGACCCAGTACTTC
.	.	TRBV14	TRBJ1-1	CASSQVLQGKAFF	TGTGCCAGCAGCCAAGTATTACAGGGAAAAGCTTTCTTT
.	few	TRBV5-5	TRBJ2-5	CASSFNVGAETQYF	TGTGCCAGCAGCTTTAATGTGGGAGCAGAGACCCAGTACTTC
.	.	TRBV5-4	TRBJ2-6	CATEGGVSGANVLTF	TGTGCCACGGAGGGCGGGGTCTCTGGGGCCAACGTCCTGACTTTC
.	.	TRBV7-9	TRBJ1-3	CASFNPEDTIYF	TGTGCCAGCTTTAATCCCGAGGACACCATATATTTT
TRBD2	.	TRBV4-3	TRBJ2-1	CASSQDGTSGRYEQFF	TGCGCCAGCAGCCAAGATGGGACTAGCGGGAGATATGAGCAGTTCTTC
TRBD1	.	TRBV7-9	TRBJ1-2	CASSLAAGGYYGYTF	TGTGCCAGCAGCTTAGCGGCAGGGGGCTACTATGGCTACACCTTC
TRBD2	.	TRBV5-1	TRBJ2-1	CASSRTSGSYNEQFF	TGCGCCAGCAGCCGAACTAGCGGTTCCTACAATGAGCAGTTCTTC
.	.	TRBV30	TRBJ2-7	CAWSASPPADEQYF	TGTGCCTGGAGTGCCTCACCGCCGGCGGACGAGCAGTACTTC
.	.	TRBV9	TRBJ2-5	CASSVETGLETQYF	TGTGCCAGCAGCGTAGAGACCGGGTTGGAGACCCAGTACTTC
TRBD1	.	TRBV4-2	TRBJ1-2	CASSHGSSQGAYYGYTF	TGTGCCAGCAGCCATGGTTCCAGTCAGGGGGCCTACTATGGCTACACCTTC
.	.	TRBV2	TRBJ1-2	CASRGEGQTTYGYTF	TGTGCCAGCAGAGGAGAGGGACAAACGACCTATGGCTACACCTTC
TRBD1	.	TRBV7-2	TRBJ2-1	CASSPSRARGGDEQFF	TGTGCCAGCAGCCCCTCCCGGGCCCGAGGGGGCGATGAGCAGTTCTTC
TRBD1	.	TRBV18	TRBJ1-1	CASSPPGQLVNTEAFF	TGTGCCAGCTCACCACCGGGACAGCTGGTGAACACTGAAGCTTTCTTT